One sample yielded the 21 T cell receptor beta chains listed below, sequenced in a study of T cells after yellow fever vaccination. TCRdb re-called the 5' RACE reads through MiXCR, storing one row per CDR3 protein. The sample lists approximately 610,000 distinct CDR3 sequences, roughly a sixth occurring once. This material consisted of PBMCs, taken around 5 days after the first yellow fever vaccination. The receptors were sampled from a man aged 18 to 30 who received the YFV17D yellow fever vaccine.

The V gene is TRBV7-9, the J gene TRBJ1-2, with D uncertain. The CDR3 has 14 amino acids. V dropped 5 bases and J dropped 8 bases, with 18 bases sitting between them. Germline CDR1 is SEHNR and CDR2 is FQNEAQ (reference sequence). CDR3 sequence reads: CASSGSLGMGGYTF. The CDR3 region has the DNA TGTGCCAGCAGCGGCTCCCTAGGGATGGGAGGCTACACCTTC.

The chain's CDR3 is CASSQTVGMAEAFF. The CDR3 DNA is TGTGCCAGCAGCCAGACGGTCGGGATGGCTGAAGCTTTCTTT. The chain uses TRBV25-1 and TRBJ1-1; D remains unclear. V lost 6 bases and J lost 6, with 17 bases in between. CDR3 size: 14 residues. Per germline, CDR1 MGHDK and CDR2 SYGVNS. The entire variable domain, with the rest obtained from reference TRBV25-1 and TRBJ1-1, is as follows: EADIYQTPRYLVIGTGKKITLECSQTMGHDKMYWYQQDPGMELHLIHYSYGVNSTEKGDLSSESTVSRIRTEHFPLTLESARPSHTSQYLCASSQTVGMAEAFFGQGTRLTVV.

This chain links TRBV5-1 with TRBJ2-5, with 7 bases that match TRBD2. CDR1 SGHRS and CDR2 YFSETQ come from the germline V gene. There are 16 residues in the CDR3. The ends lost 1 base at V and 1 base at J; junction bases unmatched: 7. Here the CDR3 reads CASSLWASGPQETQYF. The CDR3 nucleotides are TGCGCCAGCAGCTTGTGGGCTAGCGGTCCCCAAGAGACCCAGTACTTC.

The rearrangement uses TRBV13 and TRBJ2-1, with a tentative D call TRBD1 (6 bases). The germline gives CDR1 PRHDT, CDR2 FYEKMQ (reference sequence). The V end lost 1 base, the J end lost 7 bases, and 14 bases lay between the germline ends. This CDR3 has 15 residues. The DNA of the CDR3 is TGTGCCAGCAGCTTAGTCGGGGCTACAGGGAATGAGCAGTTCTTC. Its protein product is CASSLVGATGNEQFF.

This clonotype was counted between two and nine times. CDR3 region: CASSVGAAGKDTQYF. The CDR3 region has the DNA TGTGCCAGCAGCGTAGGAGCGGCAGGGAAAGATACGCAGTATTTT. J is TRBJ2-3 and V is TRBV9; either TRBD1 or TRBD2 may fit D (5 bases each). CDR3 length equals 15 residues. Germline V gives CDR1 SGDLS, CDR2 YYNGEE. V lost 0 bases and J lost 5, with 13 bases in between.

The chain carries TRBV20-1 and TRBJ2-2, with 7 nucleotides matching TRBD1. With 0 bases clipped from V and 1 base from J, the junction kept 5 bases outside the gene matches. The length of the CDR3 is 16 residues. Germline CDR1 and CDR2: DFQATT and SNEGSKA (reference sequence). The CDR3 sequence is CSARDQRTGNTGELFF. CDR3 nucleotides: TGCAGTGCTAGAGACCAAAGGACAGGGAACACCGGGGAGCTGTTTTTT.

This clonotype has more than one count but fewer than ten. V usage is TRBV12-5 and J usage is TRBJ2-3; 7 bases map to TRBD1. CDR3 length: 15 amino acids. The germline V gene has CDR1 LGHNT and CDR2 FRNRAP. With 6 bases clipped from V and 1 base from J, the junction kept 7 bases outside the gene matches. CDR3 nucleotides: TGTGCTAGTGGACCTGGACAGGTCGGCACAGATACGCAGTATTTT. Translating gives CASGPGQVGTDTQYF.

The rearrangement joins TRBV4-3 to TRBJ2-7, with D uncertain. The CDR3 covers 15 residues. The germline V and J ends were trimmed by 0 bases and 6 bases, with 15 bases remaining between them. Germline CDR1 and CDR2: LGHNA and YSLEER. Here the CDR3 DNA reads TGCGCCAGCAGCCAAGAGAGATACATGGGATCCGAGCAGTACTTC. Translated: CASSQERYMGSEQYF.

The chain employs TRBV5-6 and TRBJ1-6; the D is unclear. The CDR3 contains 13 residues. CDR1 and CDR2 from the germline V gene are SGHDT and YYEEEE. The V gene lost 1 base and the J gene lost 7 bases, with 6 bases spanning the gap. The CDR3 sequence: CASSLRRNSPLHF. CDR3 coding DNA: TGTGCCAGCAGCTTGCGGCGGAATTCACCCCTCCACTTT. Supplemented by reference TRBV5-6 and TRBJ1-6, the full variable domain reads DAGVTQSPTHLIKTRGQQVTLRCSPKSGHDTVSWYQQALGQGPQFIFQYYEEEERQRGNFPDRFSGHQFPNYSSELNVNALLLGDSALYLCASSLRRNSPLHFGNGTRLTVT.

This clonotype was detected a few times. The chain recombines TRBV7-3 with TRBJ2-3, with D possibly matching TRBD2 (6 bases). The germline V gene has CDR1 SGHTA and CDR2 FQGTGA. Trimming took off 2 bases at V and 0 bases at J, with 9 bases between the two ends. The CDR3 consists of 15 residues. CDR3 coding DNA: TGTGCCAGCAGCTTATCTCGGGGGAGCACAGATACGCAGTATTTT. It yields the protein CASSLSRGSTDTQYF.

The CDR3 bases are TGTGCCAGCAGTCGATGGTTGCCCAGGGGGCGGAACACTGAAGCTTTCTTT. It is translated as CASSRWLPRGRNTEAFF. The V and J genes are TRBV28 and TRBJ1-1; 8 bases agree with TRBD1. Looked up from germline, CDR1 is MDHEN and CDR2 is SYDVKM. V lost 5 bases to trimming and J lost 1 base; unmatched junction nucleotides: 12. The CDR3 covers 17 residues.

With respect to this clonotype: This could be a read error, since a much larger clone is one nucleotide away. The chain employs TRBV7-8 and TRBJ2-3; TRBD2 aligns across 9 bases. The CDR3 loop spans 16 amino acids. CDR1 SGHVS and CDR2 FQNEAQ come from the germline V gene. The junction had 14 bases not matched to a gene; V was cut back by 5 bases and J by 8 bases. This chain's CDR3 is CASSPGEAGGWGTQYF. Here the CDR3 DNA reads TGTGCCAGCAGCCCGGGGGAGGCGGGGGGGTGGGGTACGCAGTATTTT.

The chain employs TRBV4-2 and TRBJ2-5; 10 bases fit TRBD2. The length of the CDR3 is 16 residues. The V gene end was trimmed by 3 bases and the J gene end by 6 bases; junction bases not matched to a gene: 10. Germline lookup yields CDR1 LGHNA and CDR2 YNFKEQ. CDR3 nucleotides: TGTGCCAGCAGCCAGGGGTTGGGGACTAGCGTGAAGACCCAGTACTTC. It is translated as CASSQGLGTSVKTQYF.

The gene calls are TRBV7-2 and TRBJ1-2; D is undetermined. This CDR3 region has 14 residues. From germline, CDR1 is SGHTA and CDR2 FQGNSA. V dropped 4 bases and J dropped 7 bases, with 16 bases sitting between them. CDR3 DNA sequence: TGTGCCAGCAGCTCACTTCGGGAGGGCGGTGGCTACACCTTC. This encodes CASSSLREGGGYTF.

The CDR3 spells CASSGGVYSGANVLTF. The CDR3 DNA follows: TGTGCCAGCAGTGGCGGGGTCTACTCTGGGGCCAACGTCCTGACTTTC. The chain links TRBV6-2 or TRBV6-3 to TRBJ2-6; the D gene is possibly TRBD2 (6 bases). Trimming left V 5 bases short and J 0 bases short, with 11 bases between. The CDR3 consists of 16 residues. Germline-derived CDR1 and CDR2 are MNHEY and SVGEGT.

This clonotype was seen more than once but under ten times. The chain combines TRBV7-9 with TRBJ1-1, with D hard to call. The germline V gene encodes CDR1 SEHNR and CDR2 FQNEAQ (reference sequence). Trimming took 0 bases from V and 0 from J, leaving 8 bases between them. The CDR3 consists of 15 residues. The CDR3 nucleotides are TGTGCCAGCAGCTTAGCTGAGACTGTGAACACTGAAGCTTTCTTT. The encoded protein is CASSLAETVNTEAFF.

This clonotype showed up just a few times. The V call is TRBV6-2 or TRBV6-3, the J call TRBJ2-1, with D unclear. V lost 4 bases to trimming and J lost 4 bases, with 5 bases between them. CDR1 and CDR2 (germline): MNHEY, SVGEGT. The CDR3 is 12 amino acids. The CDR3 loop is CASSSEYNEQFF. For the CDR3, the DNA is TGTGCCAGCAGTTCCGAGTACAATGAGCAGTTCTTC.

This clonotype was seen a few times. The rearrangement joins TRBV27 to TRBJ2-7; 11 bases fit TRBD2. This CDR3 has 15 amino acids. Germline loops: CDR1 MNHEY, CDR2 SMNVEV (reference sequence). V lost 2 bases, J lost 2 bases, and 2 bases stayed unmatched. The CDR3 DNA reads TGTGCCAGCAGTTTAATAGCGGGGGGGACCTACGAGCAGTACTTC. This encodes CASSLIAGGTYEQYF.

This clonotype was seen at least ten times. The chain is built from TRBV4-1 and TRBJ1-1; D ambiguous. CDR3 length equals 14 residues. Trimming took 1 base from V and 5 from J, leaving 11 bases between them. Looked up from germline, CDR1 is MGHRA and CDR2 is YSYEKL. The CDR3 DNA follows: TGCGCCAGCAGCCAAGTCCAGGATGGGACTGAAGCTTTCTTT. Its protein product is CASSQVQDGTEAFF.

This clonotype came up many times. The chain uses TRBV7-3 and TRBJ2-3; 10 nucleotides line up with TRBD2. J gave up 1 base and V 2 bases, and 0 bases lay outside the gene matches. The CDR3 runs to 15 residues. Germline V gives CDR1 SGHTA, CDR2 FQGTGA. The CDR3 here is CASSLGTSGTDTQYF. CDR3 coding DNA: TGTGCCAGCAGCTTAGGGACTAGCGGCACAGATACGCAGTATTTT.

There are a few counts of this clonotype. This chain links TRBV10-3 with TRBJ2-1, with TRBD1 identical over 7 bases. Germline loops: CDR1 ENHRY, CDR2 SYGVKD. The CDR3 contains 14 residues. Germline trimming cut 7 bases from V and 0 bases from J; bases unmatched to any gene: 3. The CDR3 is CAITRQGSYNEQFF. For the CDR3, the DNA is TGTGCCATCACCCGACAGGGCTCCTACAATGAGCAGTTCTTC.